The 16 T cell receptor beta chains in this list originate from one sample, sequenced in a study of cytomegalovirus exposure and HLA in healthy donors. In the PCR, 60 Vbeta and 13 Jbeta primers were used. The assay was immunoSEQ multiplex PCR, and TCRdb's table has in-frame clones only and misses some. This table holds under 200,000 clones, approximately 80% found once. The sequencing sample was made of PBMCs. The receptor set was obtained from a woman in her 40s in good health and CMV-seropositive.

The V gene is TRBV6-4, the J gene TRBJ1-2, with 9 bases lining up with TRBD1. Germline-derived CDR1 and CDR2 are MRHNA and SNTAGT. This CDR3 region has 15 residues. Trimming removed 4 bases from V and 3 bases from J; junction bases left unmatched: 6. The CDR3 loop is CASSANTGGDYGYTF. The CDR3 DNA follows: TGTGCCAGCAGTGCCAACACAGGGGGCGACTATGGCTACACCTTC.

V is TRBV2 and J is TRBJ1-2, with 11 bases aligning to TRBD1. In germline, CDR1 is SNHLY, CDR2 FYNNEI. After removal of 3 bases from V and 2 bases from J, the junction contained 2 bases not matched to a gene. The CDR3 is 15 residues long. CDR3 nucleotide sequence: TGTGCCAGCAGTGAGGGGACAGGGGGGAACTATGGCTACACCTTC. This codes for CASSEGTGGNYGYTF.

The count of this clone is one. V gene TRBV5-4 combines with J gene TRBJ2-7; tentative D call: TRBD2 (6 bases). CDR3 length equals 14 residues. V lost 3 bases and J 1 base, leaving 11 bases between the germline ends. CDR1 is SGHNT, CDR2 YYREEE, per germline (reference sequence). The CDR3 spells CASSSGTGSYEQYF. DNA of the CDR3: TGTGCCAGCAGCTCCGGGACTGGTTCCTACGAGCAGTACTTC.

The rearrangement joins TRBV30 to TRBJ1-6; 7 bases are shared with TRBD1. This CDR3 region has 13 residues. The V gene's germline CDR1 is GTSNPN and CDR2 SVGIG (reference sequence). Unmatched junction bases numbered 7, after V lost 7 bases and J lost 7 bases. The CDR3 nucleotides read TGTGCCTTTGCGACAGGGAGGAATTCACCCCTCCACTTT. Translated, it gives CAFATGRNSPLHF.

The rearrangement uses TRBV28 and TRBJ2-1; 10 nucleotides line up with TRBD2. There are 15 residues in the CDR3. The J segment lost 7 bases and the V segment lost 4 bases, leaving 7 bases of the junction unmatched. Germline CDR1 is MDHEN and CDR2 is SYDVKM. The CDR3 nucleotides are TGTGCCAGCAGTTCAGCGGGGGGGCCATTAAATGAGCAGTTCTTC. Protein sequence: CASSSAGGPLNEQFF.

This clone was observed a few times. DNA of the CDR3: TGCAGCGTGGAGAGGACAGGGGGAAGGAGTGGCTACACCTTC. Encoded protein: CSVERTGGRSGYTF. This chain uses TRBV29-1 with TRBJ1-2, with TRBD1 matching over 10 bases. Germline trimming cut 6 bases from V and 7 bases from J; bases unmatched to any gene: 11. This CDR3 contains 14 residues. CDR1 is SQVTM, CDR2 ANQGSEA, per germline.

The CDR3 region has the DNA TGTGCCAGCAGTGGAGGGACAGGGGGCATGAAACTGTTTTTT. Encoded protein: CASSGGTGGMKLFF. The V and J genes are TRBV2 and TRBJ1-4; 12 bases map to TRBD1. This CDR3 contains 14 residues. V gave up 4 bases and J gave up 11 bases; unmatched junction bases: 5. Germline-derived CDR1 and CDR2 are SNHLY and FYNNEI.

This chain joins TRBV5-1 and TRBJ1-4; D is ambiguous. In germline, CDR1 is SGHRS, CDR2 YFSETQ. There are 14 residues in the CDR3. V lost 0 bases and J lost 5, with 8 bases in between. The CDR3 DNA sequence: TGCGCCAGCAGCTTGGGTCCCGGGAATGAAAAACTGTTTTTT. Translation: CASSLGPGNEKLFF.

The genes are TRBV20-1 and TRBJ2-7; D may be TRBD1 (6 bases). The CDR3 consists of 11 residues. Germline CDR1 is DFQATT and CDR2 is SNEGSKA (reference sequence). Trimming cost V 4 bases and J 6 bases, with 10 bases left between them. The CDR3 DNA reads TGCAGTGCTAAAAGGACAGTCGAGCAGTACTTC. It translates to CSAKRTVEQYF.

The rearrangement joins TRBV9 to TRBJ2-3; TRBD2 aligns across 10 bases. Germline CDR1 and CDR2: SGDLS and YYNGEE. V lost 0 bases, J lost 5 bases, and 6 bases stayed unmatched. CDR3 length: 16 amino acids. Written as DNA, the CDR3 is TGTGCCAGCAGCGTAGGAACTAGCGGGGCGCAAGATACGCAGTATTTT. It encodes CASSVGTSGAQDTQYF. The full variable domain, completed using reference TRBV9 and TRBJ2-3, is DSGVTQTPKHLITATGQRVTLRCSPRSGDLSVYWYQQSLDQGLQFLIQYYNGEERAKGNILERFSAQQFPDLHSELNLSSLELGDSALYFCASSVGTSGAQDTQYFGPGTRLTVL.

The chain has TRBV5-4 and TRBJ2-7, with D perhaps matching TRBD1 (7 bases). The V end was cut by 2 bases, the J end by 4 bases, with 16 bases between. This CDR3 is built from 15 residues. CDR1 and CDR2 (germline): SGHNT, YYREEE (reference sequence). Here the CDR3 reads CASSFWTGGEYEQYF. DNA for the CDR3: TGTGCCAGCAGCTTCTGGACAGGAGGGGAGTACGAGCAGTACTTC. Full variable domain (remainder filled in from reference TRBV5-4 and TRBJ2-7): ETGVTQSPTHLIKTRGQQVTLRCSSQSGHNTVSWYQQALGQGPQFIFQYYREEENGRGNFPPRFSGLQFPNYSSELNVNALELDDSALYLCASSFWTGGEYEQYFGPGTRLTVT.

The rearrangement links TRBV30 to TRBJ2-1, with D possibly TRBD1 on 5 matching bases. V was pared by 3 bases and J by 10 bases, with 16 bases between. Germline loops: CDR1 GTSNPN, CDR2 SVGIG (reference sequence). The CDR3 is 13 amino acids. The CDR3 nucleotides read TGTGCCTGGAGCGATAGCTCCCAGGGCGAGCAGTTCTTC. It is translated as CAWSDSSQGEQFF. The full variable domain, completed using reference TRBV30 and TRBJ2-1, is SQTIHQWPATLVQPVGSPLSLECTVEGTSNPNLYWYRQAAGRGLQLLFYSVGIGQISSEVPQNLSASRPQDRQFILSSKKLLLSDSGFYLCAWSDSSQGEQFFGPGTRLTVL.

The chain combines TRBV6-5 with TRBJ2-7; 12 bases are shared with TRBD1. Germline CDR1 and CDR2: MNHEY and SVGAGI. CDR3 size: 14 residues. The junction had 5 bases not matched to a gene; V was cut back by 6 bases and J by 5 bases. CDR3 nucleotide sequence: TGTGCCAGCAGGGCGGGACAGGGGGCCAACGAGCAGTACTTC. The encoded protein is CASRAGQGANEQYF.

This chain uses TRBV4-3 with TRBJ1-3; no clear D. CDR1 LGHNA and CDR2 YSLEER come from the germline V gene. V dropped 1 base and J dropped 10 bases, with 14 bases sitting between them. This CDR3 is built from 14 residues. CDR3 DNA: TGCGCCAGCAGCCAAGCCCCAATAATAGTTACCATATATTTT. It specifies CASSQAPIIVTIYF.

This clone was detected only once. The chain recombines TRBV5-5 with TRBJ2-1; 7 positions match TRBD1. Germline V gives CDR1 SGHKS, CDR2 YYEKEE (reference sequence). With 6 bases clipped from V and 0 bases from J, the junction kept 3 bases outside the gene matches. The CDR3 has 14 residues. This chain's CDR3 is CASMDRSSYNEQFF. Here the CDR3 DNA reads TGTGCCAGCATGGACAGGAGCTCCTACAATGAGCAGTTCTTC.

V usage is TRBV7-9 and J usage is TRBJ1-6; perhaps TRBD1 as D (6 bases). V was shortened by 3 bases and J by 5 bases, with 11 bases between the two germline ends. This CDR3 is built from 15 residues. Germline V gives CDR1 SEHNR, CDR2 FQNEAQ (reference sequence). DNA for the CDR3: TGTGCCAGCAGCTTCACGGGACAAAATAATTCACCCCTCCACTTT. It is translated as CASSFTGQNNSPLHF.